Below, 29 T cell receptor beta chains from the same sample are listed, as sequenced in a study of human versus mouse CDR3 diversity and MHC coevolution. Sequencing used immunoSEQ multiplex PCR; TCRdb keeps in-frame clones, though not all of them. The table shows about 77,000 clones, with about nine tenths occurring only once. Material: naive CD4+ T cells from blood. The subset: CD45RO-negative CD62L-positive naive CD4 T cells. Source of these receptors: a person aged 30 to 69 in good health.

The chain employs TRBV5-4 and TRBJ2-5; TRBD2 might be the D (7 bases). Germline CDR1 and CDR2: SGHNT and YYREEE (reference sequence). The CDR3 totals 15 residues. Trimming removed 4 bases from V and 3 bases from J, with 16 bases in between. CDR3 in amino acids: CASSALRGAEETQYF. For the CDR3, the DNA is TGTGCCAGCAGCGCGTTACGGGGGGCGGAAGAGACCCAGTACTTC.

This chain links TRBV9 with TRBJ1-2, with a tentative D call TRBD1 (5 bases). The V and J ends lost 0 bases and 4 bases respectively, with 10 bases between them. The germline CDR1 and CDR2 sequences are SGDLS and YYNGEE. The CDR3 loop spans 14 amino acids. In DNA, the CDR3 is TGTGCCAGCAGCGTAGCCTCAGGGTTCTATGGCTACACCTTC. This gives the protein CASSVASGFYGYTF.

This chain joins TRBV10-3 and TRBJ2-5; 12 bases are a match to TRBD2. The CDR3 consists of 13 residues. Germline CDR1 ENHRY, CDR2 SYGVKD. V gave up 6 bases and J gave up 5 bases; unmatched junction bases: 1. The CDR3 reads CAISLAGGETQYF. The CDR3 bases are TGTGCCATCAGCCTAGCGGGGGGGGAGACCCAGTACTTC.

V gene TRBV5-4 combines with J gene TRBJ2-7; D call uncertain. The ends were cut back, 4 bases at V and 6 bases at J, with 11 bases in the middle. The CDR3 consists of 12 residues. The germline CDR1 and CDR2 sequences are SGHNT and YYREEE (reference sequence). The CDR3 here is CASSMREAEQYF. The DNA for the CDR3 is TGTGCCAGCAGCATGCGAGAGGCCGAGCAGTACTTC. The variable domain in full, with the rest retrieved from reference TRBV5-4 and TRBJ2-7, is ETGVTQSPTHLIKTRGQQVTLRCSSQSGHNTVSWYQQALGQGPQFIFQYYREEENGRGNFPPRFSGLQFPNYSSELNVNALELDDSALYLCASSMREAEQYFGPGTRLTVT.

The rearrangement links TRBV18 to TRBJ2-3; D not certain. Germline V gene lookup returns CDR1 KGHSH and CDR2 LQKENI. This CDR3 spans 14 amino acids. V was clipped by 1 base and J by 0 bases, with 5 bases between them. The CDR3 sequence is CASSPQYSTDTQYF. The CDR3 nucleotides are TGTGCCAGCTCACCACAATATAGCACAGATACGCAGTATTTT. The whole variable domain, filled in from reference TRBV18 and TRBJ2-3, reads NAGVMQNPRHLVRRRGQEARLRCSPMKGHSHVYWYRQLPEEGLKFMVYLQKENIIDESGMPKERFSAEFPKEGPSILRIQQVVRGDSAAYFCASSPQYSTDTQYFGPGTRLTVL.

This clone was seen once. The CDR3 DNA sequence: TGTGCCAGCTCACCACCTGCGGCCTCCGGGGAGCTGTTTTTT. The encoded protein is CASSPPAASGELFF. V usage is TRBV18 and J usage is TRBJ2-2; D call uncertain. CDR1 and CDR2 (germline): KGHSH, LQKENI. The CDR3 has 14 amino acids. The ends were cut back, 0 bases at V and 6 bases at J, with 8 bases in the middle.

This clone occurred once. J is TRBJ2-5 and V is TRBV7-9, with 8 bases that match TRBD2. TRBJ2-7 explains the end of the DNA better; the J call may be wrong. CDR1 is SEHNR and CDR2 is FQNEAQ in the germline V gene (reference sequence). The CDR3 contains 14 residues. DNA for the CDR3: TGTGCCAGCAGCCGTAGCGGGAAATCGTACGAGCAGTACTTC. Its protein is CASSRSGKSYEQYF.

V gene TRBV2 combines with J gene TRBJ1-6; perhaps TRBD1 as D (6 bases). This CDR3 is built from 13 residues. Between the trimmed V and J ends, which lost 4 bases and 9 bases, there was a span of 10 bases. Germline V lookup: CDR1 SNHLY, CDR2 FYNNEI. The DNA of the CDR3 is TGTGCCAGCAGTGGAGGGGGGGCTTCACCCCTCCACTTT. It encodes CASSGGGASPLHF.

The chain recombines TRBV4-1 with TRBJ2-4; TRBD2 matches at 8 bases. The CDR3 runs to 14 residues. The germline V gene encodes CDR1 MGHRA and CDR2 YSYEKL. With V trimmed by 3 bases and J by 9 bases, 7 bases remained unmatched. The CDR3 nucleotides read TGCGCCAGCAGCCATCCGGGGGGGTTTTTCATTCAGTACTTC. Its translation is CASSHPGGFFIQYF.

The rearrangement joins TRBV4-1 to TRBJ1-2; D remains ambiguous. V lost 0 bases and J 4 bases, leaving 12 bases between the germline ends. From germline, CDR1 is MGHRA and CDR2 YSYEKL. This CDR3 region has 15 residues. The DNA for the CDR3 is TGCGCCAGCAGCCAAGAGCATCCACAGCTCTATGGCTACACCTTC. Translation gives CASSQEHPQLYGYTF.

The chain combines TRBV6-1 with TRBJ1-1; 9 nucleotides agree with TRBD1. The CDR3 has 18 amino acids. The trim removed 2 bases at V and 5 bases at J, leaving 15 bases unmatched. The V gene's germline CDR1 is MNHNS and CDR2 SASEGT. DNA for the CDR3: TGTGCCAGCAGTGAATCGTATGGGACAGGGATATCGGGGACTGAAGCTTTCTTT. It is translated as CASSESYGTGISGTEAFF.

The V and J genes are TRBV15 and TRBJ1-2, with 9 bases identical to TRBD1. The J segment lost 7 bases and the V segment lost 3 bases, leaving 3 bases of the junction unmatched. Germline CDR1 LNHNV, CDR2 YYDKDF (reference sequence). The CDR3 consists of 13 residues. CDR3 protein: CATSRTGGSGYTF. The DNA of the CDR3 is TGTGCCACCAGCAGGACAGGGGGTAGTGGCTACACCTTC. The complete variable domain, with remaining parts taken from reference TRBV15 and TRBJ1-2, reads DAMVIQNPRYQVTQFGKPVTLSCSQTLNHNVMYWYQQKSSQAPKLLFHYYDKDFNNEADTPDNFQSRRPNTSFCFLDIRSPGLGDTAMYLCATSRTGGSGYTFGSGTRLTVV.

This chain's CDR3 is CASSHRRGGLKDSPLHF. The CDR3 bases are TGTGCCAGCAGCCATCGTCGGGGGGGACTGAAGGATTCACCCCTCCACTTT. The V and J genes are TRBV7-2 and TRBJ1-6, with D maybe TRBD1 (5 bases). Germline CDR1 reads SGHTA; CDR2 reads FQGNSA. The CDR3 covers 17 residues. Trimming stripped 5 bases from V and 8 bases from J, with 22 bases between.

This rearrangement joins TRBV11-2 to TRBJ2-2; 12 positions match TRBD2. The CDR3 runs 18 residues. Per germline, CDR1 SGHAT and CDR2 FQNNGV. The V segment lost 5 bases and the J segment 3 bases; nucleotides outside the gene matches: 10. DNA for the CDR3: TGTGCCAGCAGCCCTACCCTAGCGGGGGGGTCCGACACCGGGGAGCTGTTTTTT. It codes for CASSPTLAGGSDTGELFF.

The chain is built from TRBV19 and TRBJ2-3, with D unclear. The length of the CDR3 is 14 residues. Germline-derived CDR1 and CDR2 are LNHDA and SQIVND (reference sequence). Trimming pared 1 base from V and 3 bases from J, leaving 8 bases between. DNA of the CDR3: TGTGCCAGTAGTATAGGGGCTTCAACAGATACGCAGTATTTT. It is translated as CASSIGASTDTQYF. Complete variable domain (other parts from reference TRBV19 and TRBJ2-3): DGGITQSPKYLFRKEGQNVTLSCEQNLNHDAMYWYRQDPGQGLRLIYYSQIVNDFQKGDIAEGYSVSREKKESFPLTVTSAQKNPTAFYLCASSIGASTDTQYFGPGTRLTVL.

The CDR3 bases are TGTGCCAGCAGCTCGGCAGGGGCGATCAATGAGCAGTTCTTC. It is translated as CASSSAGAINEQFF. The rearrangement uses TRBV5-6 and TRBJ2-1; possible D gene TRBD1, 6 bases. The V end was cut by 3 bases, the J end by 6 bases, with 13 bases between. The CDR3 covers 14 residues. Germline V gene lookup returns CDR1 SGHDT and CDR2 YYEEEE.

The chain has TRBV7-9 and TRBJ1-1, with a possible D match to TRBD1 (6 bases). This CDR3 has 15 residues. Germline-derived CDR1 and CDR2 are SEHNR and FQNEAQ (reference sequence). The ends were cut back, 5 bases at V and 4 bases at J, with 17 bases in the middle. CDR3 in DNA: TGTGCCAGCAGCCCACAGGGTGGGGGCGGCACTGAAGCTTTCTTT. This codes for CASSPQGGGGTEAFF.

The chain is built from TRBV15 and TRBJ1-5, with 7 bases aligning to TRBD1. Germline V CDR1 and CDR2: LNHNV, YYDKDF (reference sequence). The CDR3 totals 14 residues. The J segment lost 7 bases and the V segment lost 7 bases, leaving 10 bases of the junction unmatched. CDR3 amino acids: CATKDGDRVQPQHF. In nucleotides, the CDR3 is TGTGCCACCAAGGACGGAGACAGGGTCCAGCCCCAGCATTTT.

The J gene is TRBJ2-1, the V gene TRBV6-1; 11 nucleotides match TRBD2. Per germline, CDR1 MNHNS and CDR2 SASEGT. This CDR3 is 17 amino acids long. Unmatched junction bases numbered 10, after V lost 4 bases and J lost 5 bases. CDR3 nucleotide sequence: TGTGCCAGCAGTGTCGTGCCGGGGACTAGCGGAAACAATGAGCAGTTCTTC. It yields the protein CASSVVPGTSGNNEQFF.

The J gene is TRBJ2-5, the V gene TRBV19; 10 bases align to TRBD1. V lost 6 bases to trimming and J lost 3 bases; unmatched junction nucleotides: 4. CDR3 length equals 14 residues. Germline CDR1 LNHDA, CDR2 SQIVND (reference sequence). DNA of the CDR3: TGTGCCAGTAGACGGACAGGGGGTAAAGAGACCCAGTACTTC. Translation: CASRRTGGKETQYF.

The chain is built from TRBV7-6 and TRBJ2-5; 7 positions agree with TRBD1. Per germline, CDR1 SGHVS and CDR2 FNYEAQ. Trimming took 5 bases from V and 2 from J; bases not matched to a gene: 5. The CDR3 is made up of 14 amino acids. The DNA for the CDR3 is TGTGCCAGCAGCCCCGGGACAGCACAAGAGACCCAGTACTTC. It translates to CASSPGTAQETQYF.

V gene TRBV5-1 combines with J gene TRBJ2-1; 16 nucleotides line up with TRBD2. This CDR3 is 19 amino acids long. Germline CDR1 is SGHRS and CDR2 is YFSETQ. V was clipped by 0 bases and J by 6 bases; unmatched bases: 9. Written as DNA, the CDR3 is TGCGCCAGCAGCTTGGCCCCCGGGACTAGCGGGAGGGCCCCCAATGAGCAGTTCTTC. This gives the protein CASSLAPGTSGRAPNEQFF. Based on the CDR3 plus reference TRBV5-1 and TRBJ2-1, the full variable domain is KAGVTQTPRYLIKTRGQQVTLSCSPISGHRSVSWYQQTPGQGLQFLFEYFSETQRNKGNFPGRFSGRQFSNSRSEMNVSTLELGDSALYLCASSLAPGTSGRAPNEQFFGPGTRLTVL.

This chain joins TRBV19 and TRBJ2-6; 8 bases align to TRBD1. CDR1 is LNHDA and CDR2 is SQIVND in the germline V gene (reference sequence). The length of the CDR3 is 19 residues. V lost 5 bases to trimming and J lost 0 bases; unmatched junction nucleotides: 12. CDR3 amino acids: CASSFLPGQVYSGANVLTF. The CDR3 DNA reads as TGTGCCAGTAGTTTTCTCCCGGGACAGGTTTACTCTGGGGCCAACGTCCTGACTTTC.

The V gene is TRBV5-5, the J gene TRBJ2-2; TRBD2 agrees at 12 bases. Germline trimming cut 0 bases from V and 5 bases from J; bases unmatched to any gene: 8. Looked up from germline, CDR1 is SGHKS and CDR2 is YYEKEE (reference sequence). This CDR3 region has 18 residues. CDR3 in amino acids: CASSLALAGGPRTGELFF. CDR3 bases: TGTGCCAGCAGCTTGGCCCTAGCGGGGGGGCCGAGAACCGGGGAGCTGTTTTTT.

V usage is TRBV5-4 and J usage is TRBJ1-1, with TRBD1 matching 7 bases. From germline, CDR1 is SGHNT and CDR2 YYREEE (reference sequence). Germline trimming cut 4 bases from V and 1 base from J; bases unmatched to any gene: 13. The CDR3 has 17 residues. The CDR3 nucleotides are TGTGCCAGCAGCCCTGGCATGCCCGGGACAGCGAACACTGAAGCTTTCTTT. Translating it yields CASSPGMPGTANTEAFF.

The chain carries TRBV7-9 and TRBJ1-1; a weak D match, TRBD1 (5 bases). Trimming pared 5 bases from V and 4 bases from J, leaving 17 bases between. Germline CDR1 is SEHNR and CDR2 is FQNEAQ (reference sequence). The CDR3 totals 15 residues. The CDR3 is CASSPEGVSVTEAFF. CDR3 coding DNA: TGTGCCAGCAGCCCGGAAGGGGTTTCGGTCACTGAAGCTTTCTTT. Looking up the rest from reference TRBV7-9 and TRBJ1-1 gives the full variable domain: DTGVSQNPRHKITKRGQNVTFRCDPISEHNRLYWYRQTLGQGPEFLTYFQNEAQLEKSRLLSDRFSAERPKGSFSTLEIQRTEQGDSAMYLCASSPEGVSVTEAFFGQGTRLTVV.

The V gene is TRBV25-1, the J gene TRBJ2-2, with D perhaps TRBD2 (6 bases). CDR1 and CDR2 from the germline V gene are MGHDK and SYGVNS. Deletions cut 4 bases from V and 3 bases from J, with 12 bases between. This CDR3 region has 15 residues. The CDR3 nucleotides read TGTGCCAGCAGTGTGGCGGGAAAGGACACCGGGGAGCTGTTTTTT. It yields the protein CASSVAGKDTGELFF.

The chain links TRBV6-5 to TRBJ2-3, with D possibly TRBD2 on 6 matching bases. The CDR3 is 14 amino acids. V was shortened by 6 bases and J by 5 bases, with 15 bases between the two germline ends. From germline, CDR1 is MNHEY and CDR2 SVGAGI. The CDR3 DNA reads as TGTGCCAGCAGGTATCGTCGGGAGATAGATACGCAGTATTTT. Its translation is CASRYRREIDTQYF.

The rearrangement joins TRBV19 to TRBJ1-1; a weak D match, TRBD1 (6 bases). V was clipped by 4 bases and J by 3 bases, with 9 bases between them. CDR3 length: 13 amino acids. Germline CDR1 and CDR2: LNHDA and SQIVND (reference sequence). CDR3 sequence reads: CASSTTGYTEAFF. CDR3 nucleotide sequence: TGTGCCAGTAGTACCACAGGGTACACTGAAGCTTTCTTT.